The text below deals with one T cell receptor beta chain. CDR1 is GTSNPN, CDR2 SVGIG, per germline (reference sequence). The germline V and J ends were trimmed by 5 bases and 5 bases, with 15 bases remaining between them. The CDR3 contains 13 residues. The table came from immunoSEQ multiplex PCR; TCRdb's copy has only in-frame clones and leaves some out. The top ten hold 3.5% to 4.5% of the sample, which has tens of thousands of clones, 70% to 90% seen once. The data stem from a study of blood T cell repertoires in COVID-19. Across the whole study: Sample material is recorded as cDNA or gDNA derived from T cells, B-cell-depleted T cells, or PBMCs.

The chain has TRBV30 and TRBJ1-1; D possibly corresponds to TRBD1 (5 bases). Material: peripheral blood. The TCR sequence derives from a man aged 45-65 years with active COVID-19. The CDR3 DNA reads as TGTGCCTGGCGGGGAGGGGCGAGGACTGAAGCTTTCTTT. It is translated as CAWRGGARTEAFF.